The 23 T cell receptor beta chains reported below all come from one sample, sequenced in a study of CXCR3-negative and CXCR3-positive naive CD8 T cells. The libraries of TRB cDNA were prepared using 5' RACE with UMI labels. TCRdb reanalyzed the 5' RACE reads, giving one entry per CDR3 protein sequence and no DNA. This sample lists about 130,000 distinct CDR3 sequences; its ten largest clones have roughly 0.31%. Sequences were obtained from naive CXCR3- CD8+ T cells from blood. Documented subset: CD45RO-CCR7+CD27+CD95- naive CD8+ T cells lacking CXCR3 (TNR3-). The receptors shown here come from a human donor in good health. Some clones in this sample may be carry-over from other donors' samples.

CDR3 protein: CASSQGREVSQETQYF. J is TRBJ2-5 and V is TRBV7-7; the D gene TCRdb calls, TRBD1, cannot be checked with no DNA. The length of the CDR3 is 16 residues. Germline CDR1 SSHAT, CDR2 FNYEAQ (reference sequence).

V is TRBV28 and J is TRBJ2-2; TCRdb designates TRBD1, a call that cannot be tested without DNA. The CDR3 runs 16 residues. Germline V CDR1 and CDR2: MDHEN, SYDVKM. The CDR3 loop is CASSLQGQGNTGELFF. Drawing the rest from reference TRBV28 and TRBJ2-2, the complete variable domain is DVKVTQSSRYLVKRTGEKVFLECVQDMDHENMFWYRQDPGLGLRLIYFSYDVKMKEKGDIPEGYSVSREKKERFSLILESASTNQTSMYLCASSLQGQGNTGELFFGEGSRLTVL.

Here the CDR3 reads CASSLQKNYGYTF. The J gene is TRBJ1-2, the V gene TRBV19. In germline, CDR1 is LNHDA, CDR2 SQIVND (reference sequence). This CDR3 region has 13 residues.

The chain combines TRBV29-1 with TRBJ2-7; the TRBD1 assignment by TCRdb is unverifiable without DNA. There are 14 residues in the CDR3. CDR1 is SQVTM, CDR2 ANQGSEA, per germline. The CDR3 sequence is CSVAMGQGAYEQYF.

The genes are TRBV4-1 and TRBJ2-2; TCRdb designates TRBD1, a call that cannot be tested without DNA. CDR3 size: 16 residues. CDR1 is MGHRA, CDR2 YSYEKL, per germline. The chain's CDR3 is CASSLFGTGDTGELFF.

The CDR3 reads CASSPFMTNEQYF. The chain has TRBV7-2 and TRBJ2-7. The CDR3 runs 13 residues. The V gene's germline CDR1 is SGHTA and CDR2 FQGNSA.

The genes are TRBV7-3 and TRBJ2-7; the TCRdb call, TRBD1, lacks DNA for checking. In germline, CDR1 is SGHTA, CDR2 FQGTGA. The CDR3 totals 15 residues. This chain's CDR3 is CASSRSGVGSYEQYF.

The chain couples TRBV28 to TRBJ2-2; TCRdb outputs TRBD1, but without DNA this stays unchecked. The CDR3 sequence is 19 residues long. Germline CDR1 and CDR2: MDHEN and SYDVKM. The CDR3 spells CASSFGRTGIHANTGELFF.

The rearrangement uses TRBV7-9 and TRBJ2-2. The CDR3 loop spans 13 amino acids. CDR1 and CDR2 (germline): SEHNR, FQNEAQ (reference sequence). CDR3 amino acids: CASSFGVPGELFF.

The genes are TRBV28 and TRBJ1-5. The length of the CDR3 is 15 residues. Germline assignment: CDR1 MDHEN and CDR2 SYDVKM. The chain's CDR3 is CASSLSRGGNQPQHF.

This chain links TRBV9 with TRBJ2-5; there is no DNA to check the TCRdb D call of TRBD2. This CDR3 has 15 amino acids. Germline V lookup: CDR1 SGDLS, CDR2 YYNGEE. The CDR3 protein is CASSVTLGGQETQYF. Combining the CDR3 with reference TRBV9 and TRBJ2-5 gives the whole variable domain DSGVTQTPKHLITATGQRVTLRCSPRSGDLSVYWYQQSLDQGLQFLIQYYNGEERAKGNILERFSAQQFPDLHSELNLSSLELGDSALYFCASSVTLGGQETQYFGPGTRLLVL.

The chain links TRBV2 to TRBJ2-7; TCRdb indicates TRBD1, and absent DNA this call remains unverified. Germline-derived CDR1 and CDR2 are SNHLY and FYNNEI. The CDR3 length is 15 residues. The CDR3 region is CASSDPGDRGYEQYF.

CDR3 loop: CASSLARDPVYGYTF. This sequence joins TRBV7-9 and TRBJ1-2; TCRdb outputs TRBD1, but without DNA this stays unchecked. This CDR3 has 15 residues. Germline values: CDR1 SEHNR, CDR2 FQNEAQ (reference sequence).

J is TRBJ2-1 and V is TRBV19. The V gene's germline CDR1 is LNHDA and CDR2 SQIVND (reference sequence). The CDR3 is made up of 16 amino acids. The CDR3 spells CASSILGDNYYNEQFF.

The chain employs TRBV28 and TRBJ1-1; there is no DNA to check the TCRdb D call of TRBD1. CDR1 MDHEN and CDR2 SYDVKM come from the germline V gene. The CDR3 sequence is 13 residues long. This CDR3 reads CASSFPSPLEAFF.

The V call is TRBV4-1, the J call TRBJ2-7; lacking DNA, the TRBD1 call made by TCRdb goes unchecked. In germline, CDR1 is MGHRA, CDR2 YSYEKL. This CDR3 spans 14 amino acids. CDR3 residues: CASSQGTVSYEQYF.

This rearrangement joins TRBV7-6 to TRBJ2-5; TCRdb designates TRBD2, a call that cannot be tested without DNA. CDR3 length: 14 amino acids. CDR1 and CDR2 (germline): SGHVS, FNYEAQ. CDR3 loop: CASSSGLEGETQYF. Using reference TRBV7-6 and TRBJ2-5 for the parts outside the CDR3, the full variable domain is GAGVSQSPRYKVTKRGQDVALRCDPISGHVSLYWYRQALGQGPEFLTYFNYEAQQDKSGLPNDRFSAERPEGSISTLTIQRTEQRDSAMYRCASSSGLEGETQYFGPGTRLLVL.

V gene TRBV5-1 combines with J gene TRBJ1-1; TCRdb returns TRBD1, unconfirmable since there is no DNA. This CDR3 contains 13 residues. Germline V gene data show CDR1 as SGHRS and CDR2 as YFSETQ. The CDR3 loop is CASSLESGIEAFF.

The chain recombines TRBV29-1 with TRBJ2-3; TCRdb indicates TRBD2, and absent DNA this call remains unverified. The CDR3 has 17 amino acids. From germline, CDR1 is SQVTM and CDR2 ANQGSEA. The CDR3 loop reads CSVQLMGEGLITDTQYF.

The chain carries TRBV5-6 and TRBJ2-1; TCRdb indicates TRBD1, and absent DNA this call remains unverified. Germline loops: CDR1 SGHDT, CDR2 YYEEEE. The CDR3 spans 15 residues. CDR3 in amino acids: CASSLGGASYNEQFF.

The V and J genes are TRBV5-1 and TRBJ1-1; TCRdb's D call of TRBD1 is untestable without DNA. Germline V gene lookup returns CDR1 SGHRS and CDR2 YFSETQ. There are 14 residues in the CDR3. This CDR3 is CASSEDRTITEAFF.

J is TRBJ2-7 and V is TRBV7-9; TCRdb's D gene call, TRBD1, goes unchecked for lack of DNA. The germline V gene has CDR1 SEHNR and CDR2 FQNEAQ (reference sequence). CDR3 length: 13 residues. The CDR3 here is CASSATVSYEQYF.

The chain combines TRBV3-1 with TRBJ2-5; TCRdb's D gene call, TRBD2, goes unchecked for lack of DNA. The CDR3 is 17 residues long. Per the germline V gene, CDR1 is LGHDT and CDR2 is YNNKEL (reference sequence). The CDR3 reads CASSQVLAGGPLETQYF.